Listed below are T cell receptor beta chains from one sample, sequenced in a study of blood T cell repertoires in COVID-19. Clones were sequenced by immunoSEQ multiplex PCR, and TCRdb holds only the in-frame ones, with some missing. The table shows 250,000 to 350,000 clones, with around 90% occurring only once. The sequenced material came from PBMCs or T cells enriched from blood (not recorded which). These receptors originate from a woman aged 18-35 years with acute COVID-19. Each CDR3 is given with its conserved first and last residue. Each record gives: V gene, D gene, J gene, clone size, CDR3 protein, CDR3 DNA. D genes are given only for firm matches. Clone size is shown for a subset of rows, as once, few, many or a class of expanded clone.

>TRBV5-4|NA|TRBJ2-3|NA
CASSPNRGGETDTQYF
TGTGCCAGCAGCCCAAACAGGGGAGGTGAAACAGATACGCAGTATTTT
>TRBV6-6|TRBD2|TRBJ2-1|NA
CASSSIRLAAGDEQFF
TGTGCCAGCAGTTCTATACGACTAGCGGCGGGGGATGAGCAGTTCTTC
>TRBV4-2|NA|TRBJ1-1|NA
CASSQDPGRNTEAFF
TGTGCCAGCAGCCAAGATCCAGGTAGGAACACTGAAGCTTTCTTT
>TRBV24-1|NA|TRBJ1-2|NA
CATSDPGHDYGYTF
TGTGCCACCAGTGATCCGGGACACGACTATGGCTACACCTTC
>TRBV25-1|NA|TRBJ1-2|NA
CASSEGQGYTF
TGTGCCAGCAGTGAGGGGCAGGGCTACACCTTC
>TRBV15|NA|TRBJ2-1|NA
CATSRVDLPHPRSYNEQFF
TGTGCCACCAGCAGAGTAGACTTGCCGCATCCAAGGTCCTACAATGAGCAGTTCTTC
>TRBV5-4|TRBD1|TRBJ2-5|NA
CASASTGVPRETQYF
TGTGCCAGCGCCTCGACAGGGGTGCCCCGCGAGACCCAGTACTTC
>TRBV2|TRBD1|TRBJ1-2|NA
CASMGQGARGYTF
TGTGCCAGCATGGGACAGGGGGCGCGAGGCTACACCTTC
>TRBV9|TRBD1|TRBJ2-3|NA
CASSVGGQGRLDTQYF
TGTGCCAGCAGCGTAGGTGGACAGGGAAGGTTGGATACGCAGTATTTT
>TRBV11-3|NA|TRBJ1-1|NA
CASSLGGRDTEAFF
TGTGCCAGCAGCTTAGGAGGGCGGGACACTGAAGCTTTCTTT
>TRBV9|TRBD1|TRBJ2-7|NA
CASGTAYEQYF
TGTGCCAGCGGGACAGCGTACGAGCAGTACTTC
>TRBV7-6|TRBD2|TRBJ2-1|NA
CASSSPTAGDFNEQFF
TGTGCCAGCAGCTCCCCCACAGCGGGAGATTTTAATGAGCAGTTCTTC
>TRBV27|TRBD1|TRBJ1-6|NA
CASSRILRSPQGGGSPLHF
TGTGCCAGCAGTCGAATTCTGAGATCCCCACAGGGGGGCGGTTCACCCCTCCACTTT
>TRBV24-1|NA|TRBJ1-1|NA
CATSDAQGGNTEAFF
TGTGCCACCAGTGACGCGCAGGGAGGGAACACTGAAGCTTTCTTT
>TRBV30|NA|TRBJ1-1|once
CAWTGNLNTEAFF
TGTGCCTGGACCGGGAACCTGAACACTGAAGCTTTCTTT
>TRBV11-2|TRBD1|TRBJ1-6|NA
CASSLDGQGRSPLHF
TGTGCCAGCAGCTTAGACGGACAGGGGAGGTCACCCCTCCACTTT
>TRBV7-9|NA|TRBJ2-1|NA
CASSVAQGALKGNEQFF
TGTGCCAGCAGCGTGGCACAAGGGGCTCTTAAAGGCAATGAGCAGTTCTTC
>TRBV11-2|TRBD2|TRBJ2-7|NA
CASSLAPSGTYEQYF
TGTGCCAGCAGCTTAGCACCTAGCGGGACCTACGAGCAGTACTTC
>TRBV14|NA|TRBJ2-3|NA
CASSLGVRGDTQYF
TGTGCCAGCAGCCTCGGGGTCCGGGGAGATACGCAGTATTTT
>TRBV7-2|NA|TRBJ2-1|once
CASSSLQGGTRFF
TGTGCCAGCAGCTCGCTCCAGGGGGGGACTAGGTTCTTC
>TRBV5-6|TRBD1|TRBJ1-4|once
CASSSTGEGEKLFF
TGTGCCAGCAGCTCGACAGGGGAAGGTGAAAAACTGTTTTTT
>TRBV7-9|NA|TRBJ1-4|once
CASSFGEKLFF
TGTGCCAGCAGCTTCGGGGAAAAACTGTTTTTT
>TRBV28|NA|TRBJ2-7|NA
CASSPVGAAREQYF
TGTGCCAGCAGCCCCGTGGGGGCAGCACGAGAGCAGTACTTC
>TRBV19|NA|TRBJ1-1|once
CASSIWTANTEAFF
TGTGCCAGTAGTATCTGGACAGCCAACACTGAAGCTTTCTTT
>TRBV7-9|TRBD2|TRBJ2-1|NA
CASSPRVGGVGNEQFF
TGTGCCAGCAGCCCACGTGTGGGAGGGGTTGGAAATGAGCAGTTCTTC
>TRBV29-1|NA|TRBJ1-2|NA
CSAFPPAMGASYGYTF
TGCAGCGCCTTTCCCCCGGCCATGGGGGCGTCCTATGGCTACACCTTC
>TRBV24-1|TRBD2|TRBJ2-1|NA
CATTASGSGHEQFF
TGTGCCACCACGGCTAGCGGGAGCGGGCATGAGCAGTTCTTC
>TRBV7-2|NA|TRBJ1-5|NA
CASSPTGSSSPLLHF
TGTGCCAGCAGCCCAACAGGGAGCTCATCTCCCTTATTGCATTTT
>TRBV19|TRBD1|TRBJ1-2|NA
CASSITDRVYGYTF
TGTGCCAGTAGTATAACCGACAGGGTCTATGGCTACACCTTC
>TRBV25-1|TRBD1|TRBJ2-5|NA
CASSEHRGASETQYF
TGTGCCAGCAGTGAGCACAGGGGGGCGTCAGAGACCCAGTACTTC
>TRBV28|NA|TRBJ1-1|NA
CASEIFGENTEAFF
TGTGCCTCGGAGATTTTCGGGGAGAACACTGAAGCTTTCTTT
>TRBV19|NA|TRBJ1-2|NA
CASSIAQRDGYTF
TGTGCCAGTAGTATAGCACAACGGGATGGCTACACCTTC
>TRBV6-5|NA|TRBJ2-2|NA
CASSYDDRYTGELFF
TGTGCCAGCAGTTACGACGACAGATACACCGGGGAGCTGTTTTTT